Listed below are T cell receptor beta chains from one sample, sequenced in a study of T cell responses to AZD1222 COVID-19 vaccine. TCRdb's copy holds only in-frame clones and misses some; the assay was immunoSEQ multiplex PCR. The table includes 95,000 to 150,000 clones, roughly 87% detected once. The source was peripheral blood, collected on day 0 of AZD1222 vaccination. The receptors derive from an adult in good health. CDR3s include the opening cysteine and the closing phenylalanine or tryptophan. The D gene is left open where the match is weak. Some rows mark clone size as missing; the rest say once, few, many or name a class of expanded clone.

abundance: few; j_gene: TRBJ1-6; d_gene: -; v_gene: TRBV6-5; len: 12; CDR3nt: TGTGCCAGCAGTTACTCGGATTCACCCCTCCACTTT; CDR3aa: CASSYSDSPLHF
abundance: -; j_gene: TRBJ2-3; d_gene: -; v_gene: TRBV7-2; len: 16; CDR3nt: TGTGCCAGCAGCTTAGTGGCTAGCGCTAACACAGATACGCAGTATTTT; CDR3aa: CASSLVASANTDTQYF
abundance: -; j_gene: TRBJ2-2; d_gene: TRBD2; v_gene: TRBV7-9; len: 16; CDR3nt: TGTGCCAGCAGCTCAGCAGCGGGAGGGAGATCCGGGGAGCTGTTTTTT; CDR3aa: CASSSAAGGRSGELFF
abundance: -; j_gene: TRBJ2-1; d_gene: -; v_gene: TRBV2; len: 13; CDR3nt: TGTGCCAGCAGTGATAACGGATACAATGAGCAGTTCTTC; CDR3aa: CASSDNGYNEQFF
abundance: -; j_gene: TRBJ1-5; d_gene: TRBD1; v_gene: TRBV9; len: 16; CDR3nt: TGTGCCAGCATCGACCGACAGGGGATTAGCAATCAGCCCCAGCATTTT; CDR3aa: CASIDRQGISNQPQHF
abundance: -; j_gene: TRBJ2-7; d_gene: -; v_gene: TRBV29-1; len: 12; CDR3nt: TGCAGCGTTGAATCCCAGGCCTACGAGCAGTACTTC; CDR3aa: CSVESQAYEQYF
abundance: -; j_gene: TRBJ1-6; d_gene: -; v_gene: TRBV5-1; len: 15; CDR3nt: TGCGCCAGCAGCTTCCAGGACAGAGATAATTCACCCCTCCACTTT; CDR3aa: CASSFQDRDNSPLHF
abundance: -; j_gene: TRBJ1-1; d_gene: -; v_gene: TRBV19; len: 11; CDR3nt: TGTGCCAGTAGTATTGACACTGAAGCTTTCTTT; CDR3aa: CASSIDTEAFF
abundance: -; j_gene: TRBJ2-7; d_gene: TRBD1; v_gene: TRBV5-4; len: 13; CDR3nt: TGTGCCAGCAGCTACGACAGGGCCTACGAGCAGTACTTC; CDR3aa: CASSYDRAYEQYF
abundance: -; j_gene: TRBJ1-1; d_gene: -; v_gene: TRBV5-6; len: 12; CDR3nt: TGTGCCAGCAGCTACGGGACTTCGGAAGCTTTCTTT; CDR3aa: CASSYGTSEAFF
abundance: few; j_gene: TRBJ2-2; d_gene: -; v_gene: TRBV6-5; len: 12; CDR3nt: TGTGCCATCTTCGGGGACACCGGGGAGCTGTTTTTT; CDR3aa: CAIFGDTGELFF
abundance: -; j_gene: TRBJ2-2; d_gene: -; v_gene: TRBV9; len: 16; CDR3nt: TGTGCCAGCAGCGTAGATCTTCACGCTTACACCGGGGAGCTGTTTTTT; CDR3aa: CASSVDLHAYTGELFF
abundance: once; j_gene: TRBJ2-5; d_gene: TRBD2; v_gene: TRBV7-2; len: 13; CDR3nt: TGTGCCAGCAGCTCGCTAGCGGGGGGGCCCCAGTACTTC; CDR3aa: CASSSLAGGPQYF
abundance: -; j_gene: TRBJ2-3; d_gene: TRBD2; v_gene: TRBV7-9; len: 15; CDR3nt: TGTGCCAGCAGCAGACTAGCGGGTAGCACAGATACGCAGTATTTT; CDR3aa: CASSRLAGSTDTQYF
abundance: -; j_gene: TRBJ2-5; d_gene: TRBD1; v_gene: TRBV29-1; len: 14; CDR3nt: TGCAGCGTCATCGGGACAGGGGGGCGAGAGACCCAGTACTTC; CDR3aa: CSVIGTGGRETQYF
abundance: once; j_gene: TRBJ1-4; d_gene: TRBD1; v_gene: TRBV7-7; len: 15; CDR3nt: TGTGCTAGCAGCAGGGGGAGTAGCGCAGGCGAAAAACTGTTTTTT; CDR3aa: CASSRGSSAGEKLFF
abundance: -; j_gene: TRBJ1-2; d_gene: -; v_gene: TRBV3-1/TRBV3-2; len: 17; CDR3nt: TGTGCCAGCAGCCAAGCGGTGGGCAGGGCAGCAAACTATGGCTACACCTTC; CDR3aa: CASSQAVGRAANYGYTF
abundance: -; j_gene: TRBJ2-3; d_gene: TRBD1; v_gene: TRBV9; len: 15; CDR3nt: TGTGCCAGCAGTTTGACAGGGCCTAGCACAGATACGCAGTATTTT; CDR3aa: CASSLTGPSTDTQYF
abundance: -; j_gene: TRBJ2-2; d_gene: TRBD2; v_gene: TRBV6-2/TRBV6-3; len: 21; CDR3nt: TGTGCCAGCAGTTACTTTCCCAAGTGGGGACTAGCTGCTCGTAACACCGGGGAGCTGTTTTTT; CDR3aa: CASSYFPKWGLAARNTGELFF
abundance: -; j_gene: TRBJ2-2; d_gene: -; v_gene: TRBV7-8; len: 12; CDR3nt: TGTGCCAGCAGCCCTACTTCGAGGGAGCTGTTTTTT; CDR3aa: CASSPTSRELFF
abundance: once; j_gene: TRBJ1-1; d_gene: TRBD1; v_gene: TRBV19; len: 14; CDR3nt: TGTGCCAGTAGTTGGGACAGGATGAACACTGAAGCTTTCTTT; CDR3aa: CASSWDRMNTEAFF